The 24 T cell receptor beta chains below all came from one sample that was sequenced in a study of blood T cell repertoires in COVID-19. Clones were sequenced by immunoSEQ multiplex PCR, and TCRdb holds only the in-frame ones, with some missing. The data show about 200,000 clones, with more than 70% seen just once and roughly 5.6% held by the top ten. Material for sequencing was peripheral blood. The receptors shown here come from a man aged 40-49 years with active or convalescent COVID-19.

This chain links TRBV18 with TRBJ2-2; 13 nucleotides line up with TRBD2. From germline, CDR1 is KGHSH and CDR2 LQKENI. The CDR3 covers 14 residues. J lost 5 bases, V lost 7 bases, and 1 base had no gene match. DNA for the CDR3: TGTGCCAGCTTGACTAGCGGGAGGACCGGGGAGCTGTTTTTT. It is translated as CASLTSGRTGELFF.

This clone appeared a few times. The gene calls are TRBV28 and TRBJ1-2; 7 nucleotides match TRBD1. V lost 7 bases to trimming and J lost 0 bases; unmatched junction nucleotides: 5. The CDR3 runs to 14 residues. Germline V gene sequence: CDR1 MDHEN, CDR2 SYDVKM. Here the CDR3 reads CASTGDRANYGYTF. DNA for the CDR3: TGTGCCAGCACCGGGGACAGAGCTAACTATGGCTACACCTTC.

J is TRBJ1-4 and V is TRBV19, with TRBD1 matching over 10 bases. Germline V CDR1 and CDR2: LNHDA, SQIVND (reference sequence). J gave up 8 bases and V 5 bases, and 8 bases lay outside the gene matches. The CDR3 covers 15 residues. The CDR3 loop reads CASSGSGTGVEKLFF. CDR3 nucleotides: TGTGCCAGTAGTGGGAGCGGGACAGGGGTAGAAAAACTGTTTTTT.

This chain uses TRBV10-3 with TRBJ2-2; 8 nucleotides agree with TRBD1. The CDR3 loop spans 15 amino acids. J gave up 2 bases and V 6 bases, and 5 bases lay outside the gene matches. Germline V gene lookup returns CDR1 ENHRY and CDR2 SYGVKD. The CDR3 reads CAISGQGPNTGELFF. In nucleotides, the CDR3 is TGTGCCATCAGCGGACAGGGACCCAACACCGGGGAGCTGTTTTTT.

This clone was seen only once. This chain uses TRBV18 with TRBJ1-2; D remains ambiguous. Trimming took off 3 bases at V and 2 bases at J, with 16 bases between the two ends. This CDR3 is built from 16 residues. CDR1 KGHSH and CDR2 LQKENI come from the germline V gene. The CDR3 sequence: CASSPRSLGGNYGYTF. The CDR3 DNA sequence: TGTGCCAGCTCACCCCGAAGTCTCGGAGGGAACTATGGCTACACCTTC. Based on the CDR3 plus reference TRBV18 and TRBJ1-2, the full variable domain is NAGVMQNPRHLVRRRGQEARLRCSPMKGHSHVYWYRQLPEEGLKFMVYLQKENIIDESGMPKERFSAEFPKEGPSILRIQQVVRGDSAAYFCASSPRSLGGNYGYTFGSGTRLTVV.

This chain uses TRBV20-1 with TRBJ2-7, with 9 bases aligning to TRBD1. The CDR3 is made up of 16 amino acids. V lost 3 bases and J lost 0; bases outside the gene matches: 9. Germline loops: CDR1 DFQATT, CDR2 SNEGSKA (reference sequence). The CDR3 nucleotides are TGCAGTGCTAGTGATCCGGGACAGGGAAACTCCTACGAGCAGTACTTC. It codes for CSASDPGQGNSYEQYF.

This chain links TRBV14 with TRBJ1-5; possible D gene TRBD1, 6 bases. This CDR3 comprises 13 residues. CDR1 and CDR2 (germline): SGHDN, FVKESK. V gave up 4 bases and J gave up 5 bases, with 9 bases separating them. The CDR3 DNA reads TGTGCCAGCAGCCGGACAGAGTATCAGCCCCAGCATTTT. It encodes CASSRTEYQPQHF.

In its sample, this clone was seen a few times. The chain links TRBV29-1 to TRBJ1-1; D is unclear. The CDR3 loop spans 13 amino acids. Germline V CDR1 and CDR2: SQVTM, ANQGSEA. Here the CDR3 reads CSDQETGNTEAFF. The CDR3 coding sequence is TGCAGTGACCAAGAAACGGGGAACACTGAAGCTTTCTTT. Filled out from reference TRBV29-1 and TRBJ1-1, the complete variable domain reads SAVISQKPSRDICQRGTSLTIQCQVDSQVTMMFWYRQQPGQSLTLIATANQGSEATYESGFVIDKFPISRPNLTFSTLTVSNMSPEDSSIYLCSDQETGNTEAFFGQGTRLTVV.

The gene calls are TRBV5-6 and TRBJ2-7, with TRBD2 identical over 7 bases. J gave up 5 bases and V 3 bases, and 17 bases lay outside the gene matches. In germline, CDR1 is SGHDT, CDR2 YYEEEE. The length of the CDR3 is 17 residues. The CDR3 loop is CASSSLTTSGGRDEQYF. The CDR3 nucleotides are TGTGCCAGCAGCTCTTTAACCACCTCGGGTGGGAGGGACGAGCAGTACTTC.

V and J are TRBV6-5 and TRBJ1-1; no reliable D call. The CDR3 loop spans 13 amino acids. Trimming cost V 6 bases and J 4 bases, with 12 bases left between them. CDR1 is MNHEY and CDR2 is SVGAGI in the germline V gene. CDR3 region: CASRIRGGTEAFF. CDR3 sequence (DNA): TGTGCCAGCAGGATACGGGGAGGCACTGAAGCTTTCTTT.

The V gene is TRBV12-3 or TRBV12-4, the J gene TRBJ1-1; D is undetermined. Trimming cost V 2 bases and J 6 bases, with 10 bases left between them. The CDR3 is 13 amino acids. CDR3 coding DNA: TGTGCCAGCAGTTTACGGGGAGCCCCTGAAGCTTTCTTT. Translated: CASSLRGAPEAFF.

The chain has TRBV24-1 and TRBJ2-3, with 10 bases identical to TRBD2. CDR1 KGHDR and CDR2 SFDVKD come from the germline V gene. Unmatched junction bases numbered 7, after V lost 4 bases and J lost 4 bases. The CDR3 extends over 16 amino acids. The DNA of the CDR3 is TGTGCCACCAGTGAACCTAGCGGGAGTAGTCCAGATACGCAGTATTTT. It translates to CATSEPSGSSPDTQYF.

This sequence joins TRBV4-1 and TRBJ1-5; D gene unclear. Trimming took off 3 bases at V and 8 bases at J, with 11 bases between the two ends. Germline CDR1 is MGHRA and CDR2 is YSYEKL. The CDR3 covers 13 residues. The CDR3 region is CASSQGAGEPQHF. For the CDR3, the DNA is TGCGCCAGCAGCCAGGGAGCCGGGGAGCCCCAGCATTTT.

This clone was seen only a few times. The chain links TRBV5-4 to TRBJ1-5; 7 bases fit TRBD1. V was clipped by 0 bases and J by 3 bases; unmatched bases: 9. Germline V gives CDR1 SGHNT, CDR2 YYREEE (reference sequence). The CDR3 is made up of 17 amino acids. CDR3 bases: TGTGCCAGCAGCTTGGGAGGCGTGGGACAGATCAATCAGCCCCAGCATTTT. This translates into CASSLGGVGQINQPQHF.

The chain recombines TRBV4-1 with TRBJ1-5; D call uncertain. Germline CDR1 is MGHRA and CDR2 is YSYEKL. The CDR3 is made up of 19 amino acids. The ends were cut back, 1 base at V and 0 bases at J, with 19 bases in the middle. Written as DNA, the CDR3 is TGCGCCAGCAGCCAAGTTCTACCCACTAAACACTATAGCAATCAGCCCCAGCATTTT. As protein: CASSQVLPTKHYSNQPQHF.

The chain joins TRBV28 to TRBJ1-1; 10 nucleotides align to TRBD1. With V trimmed by 5 bases and J by 11 bases, 11 bases remained unmatched. Germline V gene data show CDR1 as MDHEN and CDR2 as SYDVKM. The CDR3 has 14 amino acids. The CDR3 is CASSTRQGARPAFF. The CDR3 DNA reads TGTGCCAGCAGTACCCGACAGGGGGCGCGCCCGGCTTTCTTT. Variable domain in full (rest from reference TRBV28 and TRBJ1-1): DVKVTQSSRYLVKRTGEKVFLECVQDMDHENMFWYRQDPGLGLRLIYFSYDVKMKEKGDIPEGYSVSREKKERFSLILESASTNQTSMYLCASSTRQGARPAFFGQGTRLTVV.

This clone was observed at least ten times. This sequence joins TRBV2 and TRBJ1-5; a weak D match, TRBD1 (6 bases). V lost 5 bases to trimming and J lost 7 bases, with 15 bases between them. There are 14 residues in the CDR3. From germline, CDR1 is SNHLY and CDR2 FYNNEI. This CDR3 is CASSTGTIGQPQHF. CDR3 nucleotides: TGTGCCAGCAGTACAGGGACGATAGGCCAGCCCCAGCATTTT.

The V gene is TRBV28, the J gene TRBJ1-4, with TRBD1 matching 7 bases. V shed 6 bases and J 8 bases; nucleotides not matched to a gene: 12. This CDR3 is 15 amino acids long. Germline loops: CDR1 MDHEN, CDR2 SYDVKM. The CDR3: CASRPDRETGEKLFF. The CDR3, as DNA: TGTGCCAGCAGACCCGACAGGGAGACAGGGGAAAAACTGTTTTTT.

CDR3 nucleotides: TGTGCCAGCAGCTTAGTCGGTTTTGGGAGTCGGAGCAATCAGCCCCAGCATTTT. As protein: CASSLVGFGSRSNQPQHF. The chain recombines TRBV7-2 with TRBJ1-5; D unclear. Germline CDR1 is SGHTA and CDR2 is FQGNSA. The length of the CDR3 is 18 residues. With 1 base removed from V and 1 base from J, the gap between germline ends came to 17 bases. Filled out from reference TRBV7-2 and TRBJ1-5, the complete variable domain reads GAGVSQSPSNKVTEKGKDVELRCDPISGHTALYWYRQSLGQGLEFLIYFQGNSAPDKSGLPSDRFSAERTGGSVSTLTIQRTQQEDSAVYLCASSLVGFGSRSNQPQHFGDGTRLSIL.

The chain couples TRBV12-3 or TRBV12-4 to TRBJ2-2, with TRBD1 matching 8 bases. The CDR3 extends over 13 amino acids. After removal of 5 bases from V and 6 bases from J, the junction contained 2 bases not matched to a gene. The CDR3 DNA is TGTGCCAGCAGTCCACAGGGGGCCGGGGAGCTGTTTTTT. Protein: CASSPQGAGELFF.

The rearrangement joins TRBV7-9 to TRBJ1-5, with 8 bases lining up with TRBD1. The V segment lost 6 bases and the J segment 7 bases; nucleotides outside the gene matches: 8. Per the germline V gene, CDR1 is SEHNR and CDR2 is FQNEAQ (reference sequence). The CDR3 spans 14 residues. The CDR3 is CASSQDRVYQPQHF. The DNA for the CDR3 is TGTGCCAGCAGTCAGGACAGGGTATACCAGCCCCAGCATTTT.

This chain joins TRBV27 and TRBJ1-1; D gene uncertain. The V and J ends lost 7 bases and 1 base respectively, with 13 bases between them. The CDR3 spans 14 residues. Germline V gene lookup returns CDR1 MNHEY and CDR2 SMNVEV (reference sequence). The CDR3: CASTYSLGNTEAFF. The CDR3 DNA reads as TGTGCCAGCACCTACAGCTTAGGGAACACTGAAGCTTTCTTT.

The chain has TRBV6-1 and TRBJ1-3; D ambiguous. Germline lookup yields CDR1 MNHNS and CDR2 SASEGT. The CDR3 runs to 13 residues. Trimming cost V 3 bases and J 0 bases, with 3 bases left between them. CDR3 in amino acids: CASSESSGNTIYF. The CDR3, as DNA: TGTGCCAGCAGTGAGAGCTCTGGAAACACCATATATTTT.

The chain couples TRBV28 to TRBJ2-1; tentative D call: TRBD2 (5 bases). Trimming stripped 4 bases from V and 10 bases from J, with 8 bases between. Germline lookup yields CDR1 MDHEN and CDR2 SYDVKM. CDR3 length equals 11 residues. CDR3 nucleotide sequence: TGTGCCAGCAGTTCAAGGGAGGAGCAGTTCTTC. Its translation is CASSSREEQFF.